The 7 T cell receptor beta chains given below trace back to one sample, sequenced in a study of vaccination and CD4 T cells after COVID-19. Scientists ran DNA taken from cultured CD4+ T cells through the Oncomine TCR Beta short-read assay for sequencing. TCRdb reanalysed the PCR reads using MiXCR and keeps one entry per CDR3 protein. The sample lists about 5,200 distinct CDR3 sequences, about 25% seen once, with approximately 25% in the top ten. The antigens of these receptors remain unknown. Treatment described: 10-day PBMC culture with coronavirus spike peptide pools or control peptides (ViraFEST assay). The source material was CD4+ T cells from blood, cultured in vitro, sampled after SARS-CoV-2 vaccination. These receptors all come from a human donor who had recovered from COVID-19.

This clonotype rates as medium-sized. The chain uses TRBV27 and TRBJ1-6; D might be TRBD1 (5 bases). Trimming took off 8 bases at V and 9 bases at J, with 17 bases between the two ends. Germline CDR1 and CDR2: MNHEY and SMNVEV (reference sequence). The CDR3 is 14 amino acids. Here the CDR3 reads CASSSGTGGSPLHF. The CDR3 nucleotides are TGTGCCAGCTCGTCCGGGACGGGGGGTTCACCCCTCCACTTT.

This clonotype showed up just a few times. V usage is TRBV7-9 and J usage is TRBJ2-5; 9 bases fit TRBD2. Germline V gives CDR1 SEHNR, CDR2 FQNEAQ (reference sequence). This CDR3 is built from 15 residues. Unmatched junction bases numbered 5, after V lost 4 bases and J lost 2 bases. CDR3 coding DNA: TGTGCCAGCAGCTCGATGACTAGCGGACAAGAGACCCAGTACTTC. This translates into CASSSMTSGQETQYF.

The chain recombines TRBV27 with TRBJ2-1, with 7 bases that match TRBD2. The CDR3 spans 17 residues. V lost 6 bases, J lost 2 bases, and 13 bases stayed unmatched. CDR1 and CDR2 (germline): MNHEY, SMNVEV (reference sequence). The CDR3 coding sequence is TGTGCCAGCAGAACGAGTCCGGGAGGATCCACCTACAATGAGCAGTTCTTC. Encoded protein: CASRTSPGGSTYNEQFF.

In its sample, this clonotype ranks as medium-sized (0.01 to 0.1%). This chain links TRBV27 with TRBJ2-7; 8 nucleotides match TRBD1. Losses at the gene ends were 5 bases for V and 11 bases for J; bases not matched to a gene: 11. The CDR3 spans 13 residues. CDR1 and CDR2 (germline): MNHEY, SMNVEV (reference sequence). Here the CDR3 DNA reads TGTGCCAGCAGTCTCTTTGACAGGGGAGCGGAGTACTTC. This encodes CASSLFDRGAEYF.

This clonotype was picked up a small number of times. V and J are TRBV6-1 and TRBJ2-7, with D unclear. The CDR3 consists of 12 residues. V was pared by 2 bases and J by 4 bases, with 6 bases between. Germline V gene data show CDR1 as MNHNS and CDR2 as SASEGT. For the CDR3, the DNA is TGTGCCAGCAGTGAATGGTGGTACGAGCAGTACTTC. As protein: CASSEWWYEQYF.

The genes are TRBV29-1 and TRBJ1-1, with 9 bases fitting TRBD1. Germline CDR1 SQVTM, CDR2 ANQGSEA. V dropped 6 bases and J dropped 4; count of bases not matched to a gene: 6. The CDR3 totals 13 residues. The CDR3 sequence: CSVGTDRGTEAFF. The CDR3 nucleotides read TGCAGCGTGGGAACGGACAGGGGCACTGAAGCTTTCTTT.

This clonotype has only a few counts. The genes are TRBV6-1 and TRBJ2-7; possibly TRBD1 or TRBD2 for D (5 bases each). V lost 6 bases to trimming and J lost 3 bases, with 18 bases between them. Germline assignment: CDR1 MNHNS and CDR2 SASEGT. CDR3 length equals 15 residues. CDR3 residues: CASSPGSQGVYEQYF. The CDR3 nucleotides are TGTGCCAGCAGCCCAGGGAGCCAGGGTGTCTACGAGCAGTACTTC.